The sequence of this T cell receptor (beta chain) was determined in a study of shared clonotypes between healthy human individuals. Naive CD8 cells lacked CD45RO and underwent positive selection for CCR7, leaving out terminally differentiated effector memory CD45RA+ cells. Sequenced by immunoSEQ multiplex PCR; TCRdb stores in-frame clones only, minus some. This sample has around 1.9 million clones; approximately 94% occur once, and the top ten carry more than 1.5%. V gave up 10 bases and J gave up 1 base, with 19 bases separating them. Germline V lookup: CDR1 MDHEN, CDR2 SYDVKM. The CDR3 is 15 amino acids.

Sequencing input: naive CD8+ T cells from PBMCs. J is TRBJ1-1 and V is TRBV28, with D perhaps matching TRBD1 (6 bases). The receptor was isolated from a man between 18 and 29 years old in good health. Some clones in this sample may be carry-over from other donors' samples. CDR3 sequence (DNA): TGTGCCATCGATAATTCGGACAGCCCGAACACTGAAGCTTTCTTT. Amino acids: CAIDNSDSPNTEAFF. Complete variable domain (other parts from reference TRBV28 and TRBJ1-1): DVKVTQSSRYLVKRTGEKVFLECVQDMDHENMFWYRQDPGLGLRLIYFSYDVKMKEKGDIPEGYSVSREKKERFSLILESASTNQTSMYLCAIDNSDSPNTEAFFGQGTRLTVV.